This TCR beta chain was recovered during a study of Graves' ophthalmopathy and Graves' hyperthyroidism. Broader study findings: Among expanded thyroid clonotypes above 0.001 frequency, most also occurred in blood.

The sequenced template was RNA, covering the TCR beta CDR3 region. HTBI primers served in a first-round RT-PCR, which a second-round multiplex PCR followed. TCRdb reprocessed the multiplex PCR reads via MiXCR and lists one record per CDR3 protein. The data contain a few hundred thousand distinct CDR3 sequences, about 18% of them seen just once; the ten biggest clones take up approximately 2.4%. Ten or more counts support this clonotype. Its antigen is still unknown. Cases classed as stable hyperthyroidism had no ophthalmopathy within 18 months of follow-up. Diagnostic conclusions were grounded in clinical symptoms, serum thyroxine, TRAb, thyroid ultrasound and orbital computed tomography. PBMCs were isolated from a roughly 9 ml sample of fresh peripheral blood. Sequencing used peripheral blood. This sequence was found in an adult woman with stable Graves' hyperthyroidism.

The CDR3 DNA is TGTGCCAGCAGTTCCTTGATACAGGGGAACACTGAAGCTTTCTTT. The encoded protein is CASSSLIQGNTEAFF. The rearrangement uses TRBV12-3 or TRBV12-4 and TRBJ1-1; a possible D gene is TRBD1 (6 bases). CDR3 length: 15 amino acids. V was pared by 4 bases and J by 1 base, with 13 bases between.